This T cell receptor (beta chain) is drawn from a study of vaccination effects on CD4 cells after COVID-19. The data were produced by immunoSEQ multiplex PCR, yet TCRdb's version contains in-frame clones alone and is incomplete. The sample holds around 41,000 clones, around 80% seen once. Worth noting for this clone: Antigen specificity is unknown.

Study-level points and caveats: Few convalescent patients were included, and no early post-infection timepoints were sampled. In the late period after vaccination, infection- and vaccine-induced clones contracted markedly.

Germline V gives CDR1 KGHSH, CDR2 LQKENI. This CDR3 has 13 amino acids. V lost 3 bases and J lost 1, with 4 bases in between. Under the ViraFEST assay, PBMC were stimulated with viral peptide pools so that antigen-specific CD4+ T cells expanded. Sequencing was performed afterwards. Cultured cells yielded isolated CD4+ T cells after 10 days. The healthy vaccine recipients, who had no prior SARS-CoV-2 infection, showed negative nucleocapsid antibodies. Every well got around 2 million PBMC, which were grown with 10 IU/ml IL-2 and approximately 9.7 ug/ml peptides. Half-medium exchanges with IL-2 medium took place on days 3 and 7.

The source is a human donor who received a COVID-19 vaccine. The V gene is TRBV18, the J gene TRBJ2-1; D gene uncertain. Sequenced material: CD4+ T cells from PBMCs cultured with SARS-CoV-2 spike peptides, taken before COVID-19 vaccination. The CDR3 DNA reads as TGTGCCAGCTCACCGGGGTCCTACAATGAGCAGTTCTTC. Protein product: CASSPGSYNEQFF.